The present TCR beta chain was sequenced within a study of OX40 agonist ivuxolimab in advanced cancers. For the study in its entirety: Ivuxolimab was a fully human IgG2 agonistic monoclonal antibody targeting the costimulatory receptor OX40 (CD134). Intravenous ivuxolimab was administered to patients every 2 weeks at six dose levels: 0.01, 0.1, 0.3, 1.5, 3 and 10 mg/kg. Of the approximately 50 dose-escalation patients, hepatocellular carcinoma was present in roughly 19, melanoma in some 15, renal cell carcinoma in 9 and head and neck cancer in 9. A male proportion of 75% to 85% and a mean age of around 60 years, ranging from about 20 to 80, were recorded for the dose-escalation cohort. Patients were allowed to have had prior anti-PD-1, anti-PD-L1 or anti-CTLA-4 therapy, and about 40% of the dose-escalation patients had been treated with checkpoint inhibitors. Partial responses were achieved by three dose-escalation patients, of whom one had hepatocellular carcinoma and two had cutaneous melanoma. The purpose of peripheral TCRbeta sequencing was to test whether ivuxolimab changed TCR sequence diversity and led to clonal T-cell expansion. The paper covers the monotherapy dose-escalation part of the phase I ivuxolimab trial, which included N of about 50 patients.

Note on this clone: Its antigen has not been determined. No per-base quality is available; no much larger clone lies one base away.

Findings and caveats that apply to the study as a whole: The antigen specificity of the peripheral T cells that underwent clonal expansion was not determined. At doses of 0.1 to 3.0 mg/kg, clonal expansion of both CD4+ and CD8+ T cells in blood was seen between baseline and week 6. In partial responders in the 0.1-3.0 mg/kg groups, normalized peripheral clonal expansion was found to be among the lowest, especially among CD8+ T cells. After ivuxolimab, expanded clones were on average more numerous among CD8+ T cells than among CD4+ T cells. Low levels of normalized T-cell clonal expansion were also seen in some patients who did not respond.

Genomic DNA was isolated from the sorted cells so that the TCRbeta CDR3 region could be sequenced. TCRbeta CDR3 regions were sequenced using the immunoSEQ Assay. Drawn from immuneACCESS, this table holds only the in-frame rearrangements with V and J called that TCRdb kept. Clones are partly lost; checked studies trace under half to an unresolved V gene and leave the rest unexplained. This sample holds over 100,000 clones; 90% to 95% were observed only once. The ten largest clones capture roughly 1% of the sample. V trim: 2 bases; J trim: 6 bases; unmatched bases: 4. The germline V gene specifies KGHSH as CDR1 and LQKENI as CDR2. The CDR3 measures 15 amino acids from cysteine to phenylalanine. The retained sequence is limited to the CDR3, 45 bases, with the frame set at the first base. Patients with a history of autoimmune disease or receiving systemic immunosuppression were excluded from the trial. Peripheral blood for TCR sequencing was collected from all dose cohorts at baseline, on cycle 4 day 1, and on cycle 7 day 1. The samples were taken from a phase I, first-in-human, multicenter, open-label dose-escalation trial of ivuxolimab. Adults with locally advanced or metastatic head and neck squamous cell, hepatocellular, melanoma or renal cell carcinoma were enrolled in the trial. CD4+ and CD8+ T cells were sorted separately from peripheral blood before TCR sequencing.

The TCR was taken from an adult with an advanced solid tumor such as melanoma, head and neck, liver or kidney cancer. Here the sequenced sample was CD4+ or CD8+ T cells sorted from blood, taken in a trial of the OX40 agonist ivuxolimab. The sequence is built from TRBV18 and TRBJ2-1, with 10 junctional bases fitting TRBD2. The DNA reads as follows: TGTGCCAGCTCACCAGCAGCGGGGGGGCTCAATGAGCAGTTCTTC. It translates to CASSPAAGGLNEQFF.